These 18 T cell receptor beta chains came from one sample sequenced in a study of T cells in Graves' hyperthyroidism and ophthalmopathy. It was RNA transcripts that yielded the amplified TCR beta CDR3 regions. With the HTBI primer set, the TCR CDR3 went through a first round of RT-PCR. TCRdb reprocessed the multiplex PCR reads with MiXCR, giving one entry per CDR3 protein. The data contain about 420,000 distinct CDR3 sequences, about an eighth of them seen just once; the ten biggest clones take up 5.3%. Sequencing was done on a sample of blood. These receptor sequences come from a woman aged 18 to 35 with Graves' hyperthyroidism.

This clonotype was seen repeatedly, ten times or more. The chain carries TRBV6-6 and TRBJ1-2; 7 bases agree with TRBD1. The CDR3 has 16 amino acids. The germline CDR1 and CDR2 sequences are MNHNY and SVGAGI (reference sequence). V lost 0 bases and J lost 2; bases outside the gene matches: 6. The CDR3: CASSYSNRGANYGYTF. CDR3 DNA sequence: TGTGCCAGCAGTTACTCGAACAGGGGAGCGAACTATGGCTACACCTTC.

This rearrangement joins TRBV4-1 to TRBJ2-3; a possible D gene is TRBD1 (6 bases). The CDR3 length is 17 residues. The germline V gene encodes CDR1 MGHRA and CDR2 YSYEKL. Trimming took off 1 base at V and 6 bases at J, with 20 bases between the two ends. The CDR3 region has the DNA TGCGCCAGCAGCCAAGGCCCCGTTCCTGCCCAGGGGGATACGCAGTATTTT. Translation gives CASSQGPVPAQGDTQYF.

This clonotype was detected a few times. The J gene is TRBJ2-5, the V gene TRBV20-1; 11 bases are a match to TRBD1. The CDR3 has 12 residues. The ends lost 3 bases at V and 13 bases at J; junction bases unmatched: 7. Germline V CDR1 and CDR2: DFQATT, SNEGSKA (reference sequence). CDR3 bases: TGCAGTGCTAGTTCCCGGGACAGGGGGGTGTACTTC. Its protein is CSASSRDRGVYF.

This clonotype was picked up a small number of times. This chain uses TRBV20-1 with TRBJ2-2; tentatively, D is TRBD2 (6 bases). The V and J ends lost 3 bases and 6 bases respectively, with 14 bases between them. The CDR3 has 14 amino acids. The germline V gene has CDR1 DFQATT and CDR2 SNEGSKA (reference sequence). The CDR3 loop reads CSASRPGVPGELFF. Written as DNA, the CDR3 is TGCAGTGCTAGTCGCCCGGGAGTCCCCGGGGAGCTGTTTTTT.

The V gene is TRBV10-2, the J gene TRBJ2-7, with D possibly matching TRBD1 (6 bases). Trimming removed 3 bases at V and 5 bases at J, with 17 bases between. The CDR3 runs to 15 residues. Germline CDR1 WSHSY, CDR2 SAAADI. Written as DNA, the CDR3 is TGCGCCAGCAGTGACTTCACAGGGAATTCCCACGAGCAGTACTTC. It is translated as CASSDFTGNSHEQYF.

This clonotype was observed at least ten times. The V and J genes are TRBV7-2 and TRBJ2-7, with 8 bases that match TRBD1. CDR3 length: 14 amino acids. Unmatched junction bases numbered 4, after V lost 4 bases and J lost 2 bases. The germline gives CDR1 SGHTA, CDR2 FQGNSA. This chain's CDR3 is CASSYRDRTYEQYF. CDR3 nucleotide sequence: TGTGCCAGCAGCTACCGGGACAGGACCTACGAGCAGTACTTC.

The chain has TRBV7-2 and TRBJ2-1, with D possibly being TRBD1 (5 bases). The CDR3 is 14 residues long. The V end was cut by 5 bases, the J end by 4 bases, with 12 bases between. The germline V gene has CDR1 SGHTA and CDR2 FQGNSA. CDR3 coding DNA: TGTGCCAGCAGCCAAGGGGATACATACAATGAGCAGTTCTTC. Translation: CASSQGDTYNEQFF.

This clonotype was seen at least ten times. The rearrangement joins TRBV3-1 to TRBJ2-1, with D unresolved. CDR1 and CDR2 from the germline V gene are LGHDT and YNNKEL (reference sequence). CDR3 length equals 15 residues. V was clipped by 0 bases and J by 12 bases, with 18 bases between them. The CDR3 is CASSQDLVAYYSQFF. The CDR3 nucleotides read TGTGCCAGCAGCCAAGATTTGGTAGCTTACTACTCGCAGTTCTTC.

The chain is built from TRBV19 and TRBJ2-1; 8 bases fit TRBD2. Germline V gene lookup returns CDR1 LNHDA and CDR2 SQIVND (reference sequence). The length of the CDR3 is 14 residues. The junction had 14 bases not matched to a gene; V was cut back by 10 bases and J by 9 bases. The chain's CDR3 is CATTGTRRPSEQFF. The CDR3 DNA follows: TGTGCCACCACCGGGACTAGGCGTCCCAGTGAGCAGTTCTTC.

In this sample, this clonotype turned up many times. V and J are TRBV6-1 and TRBJ2-3, with 8 bases lining up with TRBD2. The CDR3 sequence is 15 residues long. The germline CDR1 and CDR2 sequences are MNHNS and SASEGT. Trimming at V came to 5 bases and at J to 5 bases, leaving 9 bases not matched to a gene. The CDR3: CASSLSGRGGDTQYF. The CDR3 DNA reads as TGTGCCAGCAGTCTAAGCGGGAGAGGCGGAGATACGCAGTATTTT.

The rearrangement uses TRBV30 and TRBJ1-1; 9 bases are a match to TRBD1. Trimming at V came to 1 base and at J to 4 bases, leaving 4 bases not matched to a gene. Per the germline V gene, CDR1 is GTSNPN and CDR2 is SVGIG (reference sequence). The CDR3 has 14 residues. This chain's CDR3 is CAWSEGQGSTEAFF. The CDR3 bases are TGTGCCTGGAGTGAGGGACAGGGATCCACTGAAGCTTTCTTT. The complete variable domain, with remaining parts taken from reference TRBV30 and TRBJ1-1, reads SQTIHQWPATLVQPVGSPLSLECTVEGTSNPNLYWYRQAAGRGLQLLFYSVGIGQISSEVPQNLSASRPQDRQFILSSKKLLLSDSGFYLCAWSEGQGSTEAFFGQGTRLTVV.

The chain recombines TRBV5-5 with TRBJ1-1; 11 bases line up with TRBD1. The CDR3 consists of 16 residues. J gave up 4 bases and V 3 bases, and 8 bases lay outside the gene matches. CDR1 and CDR2 from the germline V gene are SGHKS and YYEKEE (reference sequence). In nucleotides, the CDR3 is TGTGCCAGCAGCTCAGGACAGGGGGCTTCATTCACTGAAGCTTTCTTT. Translation gives CASSSGQGASFTEAFF.

The chain uses TRBV6-4 and TRBJ2-3; D is perhaps TRBD1 or TRBD2 (5 bases each). V was clipped by 10 bases and J by 4 bases, with 12 bases between them. Germline V gene sequence: CDR1 MRHNA, CDR2 SNTAGT. The CDR3 extends over 12 amino acids. The CDR3 sequence is CATVRDPDTQYF. The CDR3 DNA reads as TGTGCCACCGTACGGGACCCAGATACGCAGTATTTT.

The chain recombines TRBV10-2 with TRBJ1-1, with 8 bases identical to TRBD1. CDR3 size: 14 residues. After removal of 0 bases from V and 9 bases from J, the junction contained 6 bases not matched to a gene. Germline CDR1 and CDR2: WSHSY and SAAADI. CDR3 DNA: TGCGCCAGCAGTGAGTCTGGACAGGGTCGGCAAGCTTTCTTT. It translates to CASSESGQGRQAFF.

The V and J genes are TRBV9 and TRBJ1-2; possibly TRBD1 for D (6 bases). The CDR3 totals 16 residues. Germline V lookup: CDR1 SGDLS, CDR2 YYNGEE. The ends were cut back, 4 bases at V and 0 bases at J, with 16 bases in the middle. CDR3: CASSLDRNTPNYGYTF. CDR3 in DNA: TGTGCCAGCAGCCTGGACAGAAATACACCTAACTATGGCTACACCTTC.

This clonotype was seen more than once but under ten times. This rearrangement joins TRBV12-5 to TRBJ2-7; either TRBD1 or TRBD2 may fit D (6 bases each). CDR1 and CDR2 (germline): LGHNT, FRNRAP. This CDR3 has 14 residues. V lost 3 bases to trimming and J lost 2 bases, with 11 bases between them. This CDR3 is CASGFRGGTYEQYF. Here the CDR3 DNA reads TGTGCTAGTGGTTTCAGGGGAGGAACCTACGAGCAGTACTTC.

The V call is TRBV30, the J call TRBJ1-1, with D perhaps matching TRBD1 (5 bases). Germline CDR1 reads GTSNPN; CDR2 reads SVGIG (reference sequence). The V and J ends lost 5 bases and 1 base respectively, with 11 bases between them. The CDR3 loop spans 13 amino acids. CDR3 protein: CAWGSGANTEAFF. The DNA for the CDR3 is TGTGCCTGGGGGTCCGGGGCGAACACTGAAGCTTTCTTT.

This clonotype was detected many times. This chain joins TRBV20-1 and TRBJ2-2, with 8 bases identical to TRBD2. The CDR3 is 15 residues long. The ends lost 1 base at V and 1 base at J; junction bases unmatched: 2. CDR1 is DFQATT, CDR2 SNEGSKA, per germline (reference sequence). This CDR3 reads CSARVAGGNTGELFF. CDR3 DNA sequence: TGCAGTGCTAGAGTTGCGGGAGGGAACACCGGGGAGCTGTTTTTT.